One and the same sample provided the 3 T cell receptor beta chains below, sequenced in a study of cytomegalovirus exposure and HLA in healthy donors. Repertoires were generated with immunoSEQ multiplex PCR, while TCRdb's copy carries only in-frame clones and drops some. Among under 85,000 clones listed, approximately 94% were seen once. Sequenced: PBMCs. These receptors were collected from a woman under 30 in good health and CMV-seropositive.

The V and J genes are TRBV4-2 and TRBJ1-3, with TRBD1 as a possible D gene (5 bases). This CDR3 comprises 16 residues. Per germline, CDR1 LGHNA and CDR2 YNFKEQ. The ends were cut back, 5 bases at V and 0 bases at J, with 14 bases in the middle. CDR3 coding DNA: TGTGCCAGCAGCACCCGACAGAAAGACTCTGGAAACACCATATATTTT. It encodes CASSTRQKDSGNTIYF.

The J gene is TRBJ1-5, the V gene TRBV21-1; TRBD1 reflects the table's D call only, with no check against the DNA. TRBV21-1 is termed a pseudogene. The CDR3 length is 18 residues. CDR3: CASSKVRVFIWGRQPQHF. CDR3 coding DNA: TGTGCCAGCAGCAAAGTAAGGGTATTTATTTGGGGGCGTCAGCCCCAGCATTTT.

This clone was observed a single time. The CDR3 here is CASSSQGAGYTF. The DNA of the CDR3 is TGTGCCAGCAGCTCGCAGGGGGCCGGCTACACCTTC. V is TRBV6-6 and J is TRBJ1-2; 8 bases line up with TRBD1. Germline CDR1 MNHNY, CDR2 SVGAGI (reference sequence). Trimming cost V 6 bases and J 8 bases; bases outside gene matches: 5. This CDR3 region has 12 residues.